The 30 T cell receptor beta chains in this list originate from one sample, sequenced in a study of graft-versus-host responses after intestinal transplantation. Measured with immunoSEQ multiplex PCR; TCRdb has only the in-frame clones, and not every one. The data hold around 90,000 clones, with around nine tenths observed a single time. These receptors have no known antigen. Sequences were derived from unstimulated CD4+ T cells sorted from spleen or lymph node cells, sampled before intestinal transplant. All receptors come from a human donor who received an intestinal transplant.

This clone is a singleton in its sample. This chain connects TRBV5-6 to TRBJ2-3; no clear D. The V end was cut by 4 bases, the J end by 3 bases, with 6 bases between. This CDR3 has 12 residues. CDR1 is SGHDT, CDR2 YYEEEE, per germline. The DNA of the CDR3 is TGTGCCAGCAGCCTTAATACAGATACGCAGTATTTT. It is translated as CASSLNTDTQYF.

Only one count was recorded for this clone. The chain is built from TRBV6-1 and TRBJ1-1, with D unclear. V lost 1 base to trimming and J lost 4 bases, with 10 bases between them. The CDR3 is 14 amino acids. Germline loops: CDR1 MNHNS, CDR2 SASEGT. CDR3 bases: TGTGCCAGCAGTGAAGTAGTGGTGGGCACTGAAGCTTTCTTT. It is translated as CASSEVVVGTEAFF.

The V gene is TRBV19, the J gene TRBJ2-1; D gene unclear. CDR1 is LNHDA, CDR2 SQIVND, per germline (reference sequence). With 2 bases removed from V and 10 bases from J, the gap between germline ends came to 18 bases. The CDR3 runs 15 residues. The CDR3 protein is CASSISGLGRNEQFF. CDR3 nucleotide sequence: TGTGCCAGTAGTATATCTGGGCTAGGCCGGAACGAGCAGTTCTTC.

The chain has TRBV5-1 and TRBJ2-3, with TRBD2 matching over 12 bases. Per germline, CDR1 SGHRS and CDR2 YFSETQ. The CDR3 runs to 18 residues. Trimming took 4 bases from V and 0 from J; bases not matched to a gene: 9. DNA of the CDR3: TGCGCCAGCAGCGGCGGACTAGCGGGATCCCATAGCACAGATACGCAGTATTTT. It yields the protein CASSGGLAGSHSTDTQYF.

This clone occurred once. The gene calls are TRBV6-5 and TRBJ1-1, with no clear D. The CDR3 sequence is 15 residues long. Germline values: CDR1 MNHEY, CDR2 SVGAGI. V gave up 6 bases and J gave up 1 base, with 15 bases separating them. The DNA for the CDR3 is TGTGCCAGCAGGGGCTACGGGGAGGGGAACACTGAAGCTTTCTTT. Residues: CASRGYGEGNTEAFF.

CDR3 amino acids: CASGWPPGGRFYEQYF. CDR3 DNA: TGTGCTAGTGGCTGGCCCCCAGGGGGCAGATTCTACGAGCAGTACTTC. The rearrangement joins TRBV12-5 to TRBJ2-7; 8 nucleotides line up with TRBD1. This CDR3 spans 16 amino acids. The V and J ends lost 6 bases and 3 bases, in that order; junction bases with no gene match: 13. Germline V gene sequence: CDR1 LGHNT, CDR2 FRNRAP.

The rearrangement uses TRBV5-4 and TRBJ2-2; a possible D gene is TRBD1 (6 bases). V was clipped by 0 bases and J by 4 bases, with 10 bases between them. From germline, CDR1 is SGHNT and CDR2 YYREEE (reference sequence). This CDR3 comprises 15 residues. CDR3 residues: CASSLDRVSTGELFF. The CDR3, as DNA: TGTGCCAGCAGCTTGGACAGGGTCAGCACCGGGGAGCTGTTTTTT.

The V call is TRBV28, the J call TRBJ1-5; TRBD1 might be the D (5 bases). The V gene lost 3 bases and the J gene lost 4 bases, with 10 bases spanning the gap. The CDR3 has 14 amino acids. CDR1 and CDR2 from the germline V gene are MDHEN and SYDVKM. The chain's CDR3 is CASSFRDSNQPQHF. CDR3 DNA sequence: TGTGCCAGCAGTTTCCGCGACAGTAATCAGCCCCAGCATTTT.

The chain employs TRBV29-1 and TRBJ2-7; the match to TRBD2 covers 16 bases. The CDR3 length is 16 residues. V shed 6 bases and J 4 bases; nucleotides not matched to a gene: 9. CDR1 and CDR2 from the germline V gene are SQVTM and ANQGSEA. CDR3 sequence (DNA): TGCAGCGTCGCCGGGACTAGCGGGAGGGCCAGGTACGAGCAGTACTTC. It yields the protein CSVAGTSGRARYEQYF.

The rearrangement joins TRBV19 to TRBJ1-3; unclear D gene. Germline CDR1 LNHDA, CDR2 SQIVND (reference sequence). V lost 2 bases and J 0 bases, leaving 11 bases between the germline ends. The CDR3 is made up of 16 amino acids. The CDR3 DNA is TGTGCCAGTAGTATATTTGGACCGGTCTCTGGAAACACCATATATTTT. Translation: CASSIFGPVSGNTIYF. Full variable domain (outside the CDR3, taken from reference TRBV19 and TRBJ1-3): DGGITQSPKYLFRKEGQNVTLSCEQNLNHDAMYWYRQDPGQGLRLIYYSQIVNDFQKGDIAEGYSVSREKKESFPLTVTSAQKNPTAFYLCASSIFGPVSGNTIYFGEGSWLTVV.

A single count supports this clone. The chain carries TRBV29-1 and TRBJ1-2, with D tentatively TRBD1 (5 bases). The CDR3 is made up of 11 amino acids. Germline lookup yields CDR1 SQVTM and CDR2 ANQGSEA. Deletions cut 6 bases from V and 4 bases from J, with 9 bases between. Written as DNA, the CDR3 is TGCAGCGTCGACAGCTTCTATGGCTACACCTTC. Amino acids: CSVDSFYGYTF.

V gene TRBV7-9 combines with J gene TRBJ2-5; no clear D. The germline CDR1 and CDR2 sequences are SEHNR and FQNEAQ (reference sequence). Deletions cut 3 bases from V and 5 bases from J, with 4 bases between. This CDR3 has 11 amino acids. The CDR3 nucleotides read TGTGCCAGCAGCTTTGGGGAGACCCAGTACTTC. Translated, it gives CASSFGETQYF.

The gene calls are TRBV29-1 and TRBJ1-2, with a possible D match to TRBD1 (5 bases). The CDR3 is 13 amino acids. The V and J ends lost 6 bases and 7 bases respectively, with 18 bases between them. CDR1 is SQVTM, CDR2 ANQGSEA, per germline. CDR3: CSVGGGSSGGYTF. CDR3 in DNA: TGCAGCGTCGGGGGGGGGAGTAGCGGTGGCTACACCTTC. The variable domain in full, completed from reference TRBV29-1 and TRBJ1-2, reads SAVISQKPSRDICQRGTSLTIQCQVDSQVTMMFWYRQQPGQSLTLIATANQGSEATYESGFVIDKFPISRPNLTFSTLTVSNMSPEDSSIYLCSVGGGSSGGYTFGSGTRLTVV.

A single count supports this clone. The chain links TRBV5-1 to TRBJ2-7, with TRBD1 matching 7 bases. The CDR3 has 16 residues. CDR1 and CDR2 from the germline V gene are SGHRS and YFSETQ. Unmatched junction bases numbered 12, after V lost 2 bases and J lost 4 bases. The CDR3 protein is CASSLGSSDREYEQYF. The CDR3 region has the DNA TGCGCCAGCAGCTTAGGCTCCTCTGACAGGGAATACGAGCAGTACTTC.

CDR3 nucleotides: TGTGCCAGCAGACCGGGACAGCAGTTCTATGGCTACACCTTC. It is translated as CASRPGQQFYGYTF. V is TRBV5-4 and J is TRBJ1-2, with 7 bases that match TRBD1. Germline CDR1 and CDR2: SGHNT and YYREEE (reference sequence). V lost 5 bases to trimming and J lost 4 bases; unmatched junction nucleotides: 8. The CDR3 extends over 14 amino acids.

This clone appeared a single time. The J gene is TRBJ1-3, the V gene TRBV30; TRBD1 is a possible D gene (6 bases). This CDR3 spans 13 amino acids. V was shortened by 5 bases and J by 7 bases, with 15 bases between the two germline ends. Per the germline V gene, CDR1 is GTSNPN and CDR2 is SVGIG (reference sequence). In DNA form, the CDR3 reads TGTGCCTGGTCAGGGGTCGATGGGAACACCATATATTTT. Protein sequence: CAWSGVDGNTIYF.

V usage is TRBV15 and J usage is TRBJ2-3; D ambiguous. The V end was cut by 0 bases, the J end by 2 bases, with 3 bases between. Germline V gene lookup returns CDR1 LNHNV and CDR2 YYDKDF (reference sequence). The CDR3 spans 13 residues. CDR3 protein: CATSRDFTDTQYF. For the CDR3, the DNA is TGTGCCACCAGCAGAGATTTCACAGATACGCAGTATTTT.

This rearrangement joins TRBV5-1 to TRBJ2-3, with D possibly TRBD1 on 6 matching bases. The CDR3 sequence is 17 residues long. Trimming took off 0 bases at V and 3 bases at J, with 17 bases between the two ends. CDR1 is SGHRS, CDR2 YFSETQ, per germline. CDR3 in amino acids: CASSLGTDSPRTDTQYF. Here the CDR3 DNA reads TGCGCCAGCAGCTTGGGGACAGATAGCCCCCGGACAGATACGCAGTATTTT.

The rearrangement links TRBV4-1 to TRBJ1-1, with D unresolved. CDR1 and CDR2 from the germline V gene are MGHRA and YSYEKL. Between the trimmed V and J ends, which lost 0 bases and 1 base, there was a span of 6 bases. The CDR3 totals 14 residues. The CDR3 DNA reads TGCGCCAGCAGCCAAGAAGCCTCGAACACTGAAGCTTTCTTT. It codes for CASSQEASNTEAFF.

This rearrangement joins TRBV10-3 to TRBJ2-1; 7 nucleotides align to TRBD1. The V segment lost 6 bases and the J segment 4 bases; nucleotides outside the gene matches: 9. This CDR3 comprises 15 residues. Germline CDR1 and CDR2: ENHRY and SYGVKD. The chain's CDR3 is CAISREGQLYNEQFF. The CDR3 bases are TGTGCCATCAGCCGAGAGGGACAGCTTTACAATGAGCAGTTCTTC.

The V call is TRBV5-6, the J call TRBJ2-5; the D gene could be TRBD1 or TRBD2 (6 bases each). The ends were cut back, 3 bases at V and 13 bases at J, with 19 bases in the middle. CDR3 length: 13 amino acids. Germline-derived CDR1 and CDR2 are SGHDT and YYEEEE. CDR3 DNA sequence: TGTGCCAGCAGCTCCTCCCGGAAGGGGGACTTGTACTTC. Translating gives CASSSSRKGDLYF. Drawing the rest from reference TRBV5-6 and TRBJ2-5, the complete variable domain is DAGVTQSPTHLIKTRGQQVTLRCSPKSGHDTVSWYQQALGQGPQFIFQYYEEEERQRGNFPDRFSGHQFPNYSSELNVNALLLGDSALYLCASSSSRKGDLYFGPGTRLLVL.

The chain employs TRBV4-3 and TRBJ2-1, with D unresolved. V lost 0 bases to trimming and J lost 9 bases, with 18 bases between them. The CDR3 length is 16 residues. Germline CDR1 LGHNA, CDR2 YSLEER. In DNA form, the CDR3 reads TGCGCCAGCAGCCAAGATTGGAGTGAGAGCACGGGTGAGCAGTTCTTC. It encodes CASSQDWSESTGEQFF.

This rearrangement joins TRBV28 to TRBJ1-1; D is unclear. The CDR3 runs to 15 residues. Per germline, CDR1 MDHEN and CDR2 SYDVKM. V was shortened by 5 bases and J by 5 bases, with 18 bases between the two germline ends. The CDR3 DNA is TGTGCCAGCAGTCTCCGAAACCGAGCGGGGACTGAAGCTTTCTTT. This encodes CASSLRNRAGTEAFF.

This clone came up a few times. The gene calls are TRBV27 and TRBJ2-5; tentative D call: TRBD2 (6 bases). The CDR3 covers 16 residues. V was cut by 8 bases and J by 4 bases, with 23 bases left in between. CDR1 is MNHEY and CDR2 is SMNVEV in the germline V gene (reference sequence). DNA of the CDR3: TGTGCCAGCCGGGCAACTAGCCCATCCCTGGGAGAGACCCAGTACTTC. Translated, it gives CASRATSPSLGETQYF.

The table lists this clone with a count of one. This chain joins TRBV2 and TRBJ2-1, with TRBD2 identical over 7 bases. V shed 10 bases and J 1 base; nucleotides not matched to a gene: 13. The germline CDR1 and CDR2 sequences are SNHLY and FYNNEI. This CDR3 has 16 residues. The CDR3 loop reads CATSREGGSSYNEQFF. The CDR3 nucleotides are TGTGCCACCTCCCGTGAGGGCGGGAGTTCCTACAATGAGCAGTTCTTC.

The rearrangement links TRBV18 to TRBJ2-1; unclear D gene. The CDR3 consists of 13 residues. Per the germline V gene, CDR1 is KGHSH and CDR2 is LQKENI. Trimming took off 2 bases at V and 2 bases at J, with 4 bases between the two ends. For the CDR3, the DNA is TGTGCCAGCTCACCATACACCTACAATGAGCAGTTCTTC. Residues: CASSPYTYNEQFF.

The rearrangement uses TRBV5-5 and TRBJ1-3; no reliable D call. The V gene lost 1 base and the J gene lost 0 bases, with 23 bases spanning the gap. There are 20 residues in the CDR3. Germline V gives CDR1 SGHKS, CDR2 YYEKEE (reference sequence). CDR3 nucleotides: TGTGCCAGCAGCTTGAAACCGGCCTGGACGACGTCCTACTCTGGAAACACCATATATTTT. The encoded protein is CASSLKPAWTTSYSGNTIYF.

The V call is TRBV19, the J call TRBJ1-2; D is unclear. The CDR3 spans 13 residues. CDR1 is LNHDA, CDR2 SQIVND, per germline (reference sequence). V was cut by 6 bases and J by 3 bases, with 11 bases left in between. CDR3 loop: CASRPRIDYGYTF. CDR3 bases: TGTGCCAGTAGACCAAGGATAGACTATGGCTACACCTTC.

This chain connects TRBV5-1 to TRBJ2-7, with 10 nucleotides matching TRBD2. V dropped 0 bases and J dropped 3; count of bases not matched to a gene: 3. The germline V gene has CDR1 SGHRS and CDR2 YFSETQ. The CDR3 length is 15 residues. The chain's CDR3 is CASSLGAGGSYEQYF. The DNA for the CDR3 is TGCGCCAGCAGCTTGGGAGCGGGAGGGAGCTACGAGCAGTACTTC. The full variable domain, with the rest looked up from reference TRBV5-1 and TRBJ2-7, is KAGVTQTPRYLIKTRGQQVTLSCSPISGHRSVSWYQQTPGQGLQFLFEYFSETQRNKGNFPGRFSGRQFSNSRSEMNVSTLELGDSALYLCASSLGAGGSYEQYFGPGTRLTVT.

The chain has TRBV7-3 and TRBJ2-5; no clear D. V was trimmed by 3 bases and J by 4 bases, leaving 15 bases between them. CDR3 length: 15 residues. Germline CDR1 and CDR2: SGHTA and FQGTGA. The CDR3 reads CASSFLGSLGETQYF. In nucleotides, the CDR3 is TGTGCCAGCAGCTTTCTGGGCTCGTTGGGAGAGACCCAGTACTTC.